Listed here are 22 T cell receptor beta chains from one sample, sequenced in a study of blood T cell repertoires in COVID-19. Sequencing used immunoSEQ multiplex PCR; TCRdb keeps in-frame clones, though not all of them. The sample has tens of thousands of clones, approximately 85% seen once. Sequenced sample: peripheral blood. These receptor sequences come from a woman of 80 years or more with COVID-19, enrolled during active disease.

This clone was recorded only once. The chain joins TRBV18 to TRBJ1-4, with a tentative D call TRBD1 (6 bases). V lost 2 bases, J lost 6 bases, and 16 bases lay in between. Germline V gene sequence: CDR1 KGHSH, CDR2 LQKENI. The CDR3 has 16 residues. The CDR3 nucleotides read TGTGCCAGCTCACCAGAAAACAGGGTCCAAGATGAAAAACTGTTTTTT. This translates into CASSPENRVQDEKLFF.

This chain uses TRBV9 with TRBJ1-2, with a weak D call TRBD1 (5 bases). Germline V gives CDR1 SGDLS, CDR2 YYNGEE. The CDR3 sequence is 14 residues long. Trimming took 2 bases from V and 4 from J, leaving 12 bases between them. This CDR3 is CASSVTGYSYGYTF. The CDR3 DNA reads as TGTGCCAGCAGCGTCACAGGCTACAGCTATGGCTACACCTTC. Based on the CDR3 plus reference TRBV9 and TRBJ1-2, the full variable domain is DSGVTQTPKHLITATGQRVTLRCSPRSGDLSVYWYQQSLDQGLQFLIQYYNGEERAKGNILERFSAQQFPDLHSELNLSSLELGDSALYFCASSVTGYSYGYTFGSGTRLTVV.

This sequence joins TRBV7-2 and TRBJ1-1; no firm D call. Germline lookup yields CDR1 SGHTA and CDR2 FQGNSA. The ends were cut back, 0 bases at V and 5 bases at J, with 13 bases in the middle. There are 15 residues in the CDR3. CDR3: CASSLAAAGRTEAFF. CDR3 coding DNA: TGTGCCAGCAGCTTAGCGGCGGCGGGGAGGACTGAAGCTTTCTTT.

This sequence joins TRBV15 and TRBJ2-2; TRBD2 aligns across 8 bases. With V trimmed by 0 bases and J by 4 bases, 7 bases remained unmatched. In germline, CDR1 is LNHNV, CDR2 YYDKDF (reference sequence). This CDR3 is built from 17 residues. The CDR3 loop reads CATSRDEVAGITGELFF. DNA of the CDR3: TGTGCCACCAGCAGAGATGAAGTAGCGGGAATCACCGGGGAGCTGTTTTTT.

This rearrangement joins TRBV5-4 to TRBJ2-7; 9 bases match TRBD1. Germline V lookup: CDR1 SGHNT, CDR2 YYREEE (reference sequence). The CDR3 has 15 amino acids. With 3 bases clipped from V and 7 bases from J, the junction kept 11 bases outside the gene matches. The CDR3 loop is CASSSGGQGYGEQYF. In nucleotides, the CDR3 is TGTGCCAGCAGCTCGGGGGGACAGGGTTATGGGGAGCAGTACTTC.

The sample holds a few counts of this clone. This chain links TRBV6-5 with TRBJ1-5; no definite D call. Trimming stripped 4 bases from V and 6 bases from J, with 10 bases between. The CDR3 spans 13 residues. CDR1 is MNHEY, CDR2 SVGAGI, per germline. The CDR3 here is CASSSGGGQPQHF. Here the CDR3 DNA reads TGTGCCAGCAGTTCCGGAGGAGGTCAGCCCCAGCATTTT.

The chain has TRBV7-6 and TRBJ2-7; TRBD1 is a possible D gene (5 bases). CDR3 length: 13 residues. Germline V gene lookup returns CDR1 SGHVS and CDR2 FNYEAQ. V lost 1 base, J lost 2 bases, and 6 bases lay in between. CDR3 DNA sequence: TGTGCCAGCAGCTTAGACAGGACCTACGAGCAGTACTTC. Its protein product is CASSLDRTYEQYF.

V usage is TRBV5-1 and J usage is TRBJ2-3; 9 positions match TRBD1. After removal of 4 bases from V and 3 bases from J, the junction contained 6 bases not matched to a gene. The CDR3 is 15 amino acids. CDR1 and CDR2 (germline): SGHRS, YFSETQ. The CDR3 DNA reads as TGCGCCAGCAGCCCCAGGACAGGGGTGACAGATACGCAGTATTTT. Amino acid sequence: CASSPRTGVTDTQYF. Full variable domain (missing parts from reference TRBV5-1 and TRBJ2-3): KAGVTQTPRYLIKTRGQQVTLSCSPISGHRSVSWYQQTPGQGLQFLFEYFSETQRNKGNFPGRFSGRQFSNSRSEMNVSTLELGDSALYLCASSPRTGVTDTQYFGPGTRLTVL.

In this sample, this clone turned up a few times. DNA for the CDR3: TGTGCCAGCAGCCACATTACAGGGGGCTGGACTGAAGCTTTCTTT. Translation gives CASSHITGGWTEAFF. The genes are TRBV3-1 (or the pseudogene TRBV3-2) and TRBJ1-1, with TRBD1 matching over 9 bases. This CDR3 region has 15 residues. CDR1 and CDR2 from the germline V gene are LGHDT and YNNKEL (reference sequence). With 3 bases clipped from V and 5 bases from J, the junction kept 7 bases outside the gene matches.

The chain joins TRBV7-2 to TRBJ2-7; 7 nucleotides match TRBD1. Germline loops: CDR1 SGHTA, CDR2 FQGNSA. The ends lost 5 bases at V and 6 bases at J; junction bases unmatched: 7. This CDR3 is built from 13 residues. This chain's CDR3 is CASSQRTGPEQYF. CDR3 coding DNA: TGTGCCAGCAGCCAGCGGACAGGACCCGAGCAGTACTTC.

This chain uses TRBV19 with TRBJ1-2; no firm D call. This CDR3 has 16 residues. Deletions cut 5 bases from V and 4 bases from J, with 20 bases between. Germline assignment: CDR1 LNHDA and CDR2 SQIVND (reference sequence). CDR3 protein: CASSRAGAPGPYGYTF. The CDR3 bases are TGTGCCAGTAGTCGGGCGGGTGCGCCTGGCCCCTATGGCTACACCTTC.

The count of this clone is one. The chain is built from TRBV6-2 or TRBV6-3 and TRBJ2-3, with 12 bases fitting TRBD2. V dropped 6 bases and J dropped 14; count of bases not matched to a gene: 6. Germline V CDR1 and CDR2: MNHEY, SVGEGT. CDR3 size: 12 residues. The CDR3 bases are TGTGCCAGCAGCATACTAGCGGGGGGATCGTATTTT. Protein: CASSILAGGSYF.

The J gene is TRBJ1-1, the V gene TRBV6-4; 12 positions match TRBD1. V was clipped by 4 bases and J by 1 base; unmatched bases: 10. The CDR3 is made up of 18 amino acids. CDR1 is MRHNA, CDR2 SNTAGT, per germline. The CDR3 sequence: CASSVVGDRGPKNTEAFF. The CDR3, as DNA: TGTGCCAGCAGTGTTGTGGGGGACAGGGGGCCAAAGAACACTGAAGCTTTCTTT.

The rearrangement uses TRBV6-2 or TRBV6-3 and TRBJ2-3; D is ambiguous. The germline CDR1 and CDR2 sequences are MNHEY and SVGEGT. There are 13 residues in the CDR3. V dropped 5 bases and J dropped 10 bases, with 16 bases sitting between them. The CDR3: CASSIGLIGSQYF. In DNA form, the CDR3 reads TGTGCCAGCAGTATTGGCCTTATTGGTTCGCAGTATTTT.

The table lists this clone with a few counts. The V call is TRBV19, the J call TRBJ1-4; no definite D call. The V gene's germline CDR1 is LNHDA and CDR2 SQIVND (reference sequence). The CDR3 has 14 amino acids. Trimming took 5 bases from V and 6 from J, leaving 13 bases between them. As DNA, the CDR3 is TGTGCCAGTAGTCCCCAAGGGAGGCATGAAAAACTGTTTTTT. Amino acid sequence: CASSPQGRHEKLFF.

This clone was counted once. The chain recombines TRBV10-2 with TRBJ1-1; 8 bases line up with TRBD1. Looked up from germline, CDR1 is WSHSY and CDR2 is SAAADI. Unmatched junction bases numbered 3, after V lost 5 bases and J lost 1 base. The CDR3 covers 14 residues. CDR3 loop: CASSKQGGNTEAFF. The CDR3 DNA reads as TGCGCCAGCAGTAAACAGGGGGGGAACACTGAAGCTTTCTTT.

This clone was seen just once. The chain links TRBV7-2 to TRBJ2-2, with 10 bases matching TRBD1. CDR1 is SGHTA, CDR2 FQGNSA, per germline. The CDR3 is 17 amino acids. With 5 bases clipped from V and 5 bases from J, the junction kept 11 bases outside the gene matches. The CDR3 nucleotides read TGTGCCAGCAGCCCCTCCCCGCGGACAGGGGGGACCGGGGAGCTGTTTTTT. This translates into CASSPSPRTGGTGELFF.

The rearrangement joins TRBV7-3 to TRBJ2-1; TRBD2 aligns across 10 bases. Per the germline V gene, CDR1 is SGHTA and CDR2 is FQGTGA. V was pared by 0 bases and J by 6 bases, with 5 bases of the junction left unmatched. The CDR3 contains 16 residues. CDR3 amino acids: CASSLTLSGRSNEQFF. The CDR3 DNA sequence: TGTGCCAGCAGCTTAACACTTAGCGGGAGGAGCAATGAGCAGTTCTTC.

The V call is TRBV27, the J call TRBJ2-5; 7 bases match TRBD2. Germline V gives CDR1 MNHEY, CDR2 SMNVEV (reference sequence). The length of the CDR3 is 15 residues. J was trimmed by 4 bases and V by 6 bases; bases with no gene match: 11. The DNA for the CDR3 is TGTGCCAGCAGCCCTCGGACGGGGGGAACAGAGACCCAGTACTTC. Translating gives CASSPRTGGTETQYF.

The chain links TRBV27 to TRBJ2-3; D is possibly TRBD1 (6 bases). The CDR3 has 15 amino acids. V lost 1 base, J lost 3 bases, and 11 bases lay in between. CDR1 and CDR2 (germline): MNHEY, SMNVEV (reference sequence). The CDR3 DNA is TGTGCCAGCAGTTTATTGAACAGGGCGACAGATACGCAGTATTTT. Translating gives CASSLLNRATDTQYF.

The chain uses TRBV9 and TRBJ2-5, with 8 bases identical to TRBD2. The CDR3 covers 15 residues. Germline V lookup: CDR1 SGDLS, CDR2 YYNGEE. J gave up 2 bases and V 1 base, and 4 bases lay outside the gene matches. The CDR3 sequence is CASSVRAGVQETQYF. The CDR3 nucleotides are TGTGCCAGCAGCGTACGAGCGGGGGTACAAGAGACCCAGTACTTC.

This chain links TRBV20-1 with TRBJ2-1; D might be TRBD2 (6 bases). The CDR3 runs 14 residues. With 3 bases removed from V and 5 bases from J, the gap between germline ends came to 14 bases. Germline values: CDR1 DFQATT, CDR2 SNEGSKA (reference sequence). The CDR3 loop reads CSASSGGKDNEQFF. The CDR3, as DNA: TGCAGTGCTAGTAGCGGAGGGAAGGACAATGAGCAGTTCTTC.